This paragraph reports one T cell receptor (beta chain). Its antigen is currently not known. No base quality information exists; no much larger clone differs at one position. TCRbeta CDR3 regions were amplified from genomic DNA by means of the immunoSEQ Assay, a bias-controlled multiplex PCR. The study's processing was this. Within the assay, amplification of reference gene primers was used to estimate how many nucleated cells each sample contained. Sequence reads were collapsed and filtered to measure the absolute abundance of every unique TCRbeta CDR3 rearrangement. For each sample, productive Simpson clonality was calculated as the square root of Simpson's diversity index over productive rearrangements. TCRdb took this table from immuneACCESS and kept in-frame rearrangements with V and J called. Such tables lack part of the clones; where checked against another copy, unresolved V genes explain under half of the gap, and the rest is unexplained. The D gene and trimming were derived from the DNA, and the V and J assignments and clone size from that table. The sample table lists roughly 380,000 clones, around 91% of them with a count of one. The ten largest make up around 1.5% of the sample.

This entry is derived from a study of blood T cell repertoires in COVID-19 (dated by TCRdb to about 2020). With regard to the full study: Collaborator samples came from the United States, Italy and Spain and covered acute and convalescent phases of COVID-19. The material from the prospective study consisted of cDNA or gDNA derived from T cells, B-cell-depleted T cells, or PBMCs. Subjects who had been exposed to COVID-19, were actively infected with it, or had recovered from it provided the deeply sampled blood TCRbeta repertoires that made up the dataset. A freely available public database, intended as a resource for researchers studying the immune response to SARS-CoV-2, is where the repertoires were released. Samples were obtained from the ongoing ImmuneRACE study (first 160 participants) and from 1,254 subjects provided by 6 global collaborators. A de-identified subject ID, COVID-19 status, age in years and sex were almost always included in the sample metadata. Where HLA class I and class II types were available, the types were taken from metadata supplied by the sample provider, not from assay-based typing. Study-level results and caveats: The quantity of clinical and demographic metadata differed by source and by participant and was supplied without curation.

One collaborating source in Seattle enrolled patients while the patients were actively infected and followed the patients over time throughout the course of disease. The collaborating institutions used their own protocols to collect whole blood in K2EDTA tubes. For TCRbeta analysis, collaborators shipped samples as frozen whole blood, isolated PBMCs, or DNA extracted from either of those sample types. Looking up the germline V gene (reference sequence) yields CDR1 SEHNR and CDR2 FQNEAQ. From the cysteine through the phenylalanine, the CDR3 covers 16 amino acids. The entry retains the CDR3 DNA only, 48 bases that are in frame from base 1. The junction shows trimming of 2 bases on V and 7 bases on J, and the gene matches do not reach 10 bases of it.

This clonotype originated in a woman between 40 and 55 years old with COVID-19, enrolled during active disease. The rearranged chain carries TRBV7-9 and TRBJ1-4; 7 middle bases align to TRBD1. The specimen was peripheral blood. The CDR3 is CASSLRTTGMGEKLFF. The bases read TGTGCCAGCAGCTTACGGACGACAGGGATGGGTGAAAAACTGTTTTTT.